In its sample, the clone carrying this T cell receptor beta chain was seen many times. Its antigen remains unidentified. The data were taken from a study of HIV-infected patients and healthy controls. Study-wide results and limits: During therapy, HIV-associated CDR3s fell significantly in frequency, while CMV-associated CDR3s did not change significantly. Compared with controls, mean Gini indices were significantly raised in HIV-infected repertoires, possibly indicating oligoclonality. HIV-infected patients shared fewer CDR3 sequences between individuals than healthy controls.

Whole blood was used without fractionation, so all unsorted peripheral T cells were included. The CDR3 has 12 residues. Per the germline V gene, CDR1 is MNHEY and CDR2 is SMNVEV (reference sequence). V was shortened by 3 bases and J by 9 bases, with 9 bases between the two germline ends. About 500 ng RNA was reverse transcribed with alpha and beta constant-region primers. Using multiplexing indices, alpha and beta chain libraries were generated apart by chain-specific third strand synthesis. The library got P5 and P7 elements plus a second index, then a roughly 23-cycle PCR. TCRdb analysed the 5' RACE reads with MiXCR anew, one entry per CDR3 protein. The sample lists roughly 14,000 distinct CDR3 sequences, approximately 7% occurring once.

The receptor comes from an adult in good health. Sequenced input: blood. V gene TRBV27 combines with J gene TRBJ2-1; perhaps TRBD1 as D (5 bases). This CDR3 reads CASSFLGREQFF. In DNA, the CDR3 is TGTGCCAGCAGTTTCTTGGGGCGTGAGCAGTTCTTC.